The T cell receptor (beta chain) under discussion was sequenced for a study of blood T cell repertoires in COVID-19. Study-wide context: Sources were T cells, B-cell-depleted T cells, or PBMCs; the material itself was cDNA or gDNA.

Profiled with immunoSEQ multiplex PCR; TCRdb holds only in-frame clones, not every one. The data hold about 200,000 clones, with approximately 86% observed a single time. This clone was detected only a few times. The germline V gene encodes CDR1 SGHDT and CDR2 YYEEEE. The CDR3 runs 15 residues. The germline V and J ends were trimmed by 1 base and 5 bases, with 15 bases remaining between them. The sequence came from a man aged 55-75 years with COVID-19, enrolled during active disease. Sequencing was carried out using peripheral blood. The chain carries TRBV5-6 and TRBJ1-1; D possibly corresponds to TRBD1 (6 bases). CDR3 nucleotides: TGTGCCAGCAGCTTGAGAGGCAGGGGAGGGACTGAAGCTTTCTTT. Translating it yields CASSLRGRGGTEAFF.